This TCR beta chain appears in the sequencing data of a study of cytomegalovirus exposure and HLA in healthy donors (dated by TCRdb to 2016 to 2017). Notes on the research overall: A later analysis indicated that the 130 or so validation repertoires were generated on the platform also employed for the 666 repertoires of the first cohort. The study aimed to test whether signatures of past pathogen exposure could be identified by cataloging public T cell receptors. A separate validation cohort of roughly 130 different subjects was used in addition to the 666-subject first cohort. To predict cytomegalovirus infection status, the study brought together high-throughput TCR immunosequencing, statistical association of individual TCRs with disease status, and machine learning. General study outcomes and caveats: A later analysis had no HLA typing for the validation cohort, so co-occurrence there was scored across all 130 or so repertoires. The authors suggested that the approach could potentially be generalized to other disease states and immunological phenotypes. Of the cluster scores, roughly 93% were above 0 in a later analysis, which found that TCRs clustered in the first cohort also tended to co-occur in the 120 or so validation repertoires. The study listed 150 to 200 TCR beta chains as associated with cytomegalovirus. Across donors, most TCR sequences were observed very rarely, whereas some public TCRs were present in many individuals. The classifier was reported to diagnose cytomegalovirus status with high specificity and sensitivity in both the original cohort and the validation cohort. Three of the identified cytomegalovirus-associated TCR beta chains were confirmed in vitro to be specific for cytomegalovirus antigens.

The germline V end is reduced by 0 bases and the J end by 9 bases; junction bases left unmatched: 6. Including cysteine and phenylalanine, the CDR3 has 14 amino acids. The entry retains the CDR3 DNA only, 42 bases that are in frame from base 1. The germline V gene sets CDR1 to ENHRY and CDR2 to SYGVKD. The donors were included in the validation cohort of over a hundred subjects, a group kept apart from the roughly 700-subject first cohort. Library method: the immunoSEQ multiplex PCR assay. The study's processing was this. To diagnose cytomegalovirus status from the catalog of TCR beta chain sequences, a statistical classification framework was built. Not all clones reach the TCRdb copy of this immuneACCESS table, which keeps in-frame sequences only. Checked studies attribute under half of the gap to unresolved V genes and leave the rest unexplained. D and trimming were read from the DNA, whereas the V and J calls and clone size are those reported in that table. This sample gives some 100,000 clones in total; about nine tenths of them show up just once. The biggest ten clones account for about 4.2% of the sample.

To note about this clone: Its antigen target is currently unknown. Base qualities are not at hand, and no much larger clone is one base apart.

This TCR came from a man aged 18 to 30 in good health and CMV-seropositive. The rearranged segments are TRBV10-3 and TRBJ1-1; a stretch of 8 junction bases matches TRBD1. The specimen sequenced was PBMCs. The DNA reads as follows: TGTGCCATCAGTGAGTCTTCGGACAGGGCTAAAGCTTTCTTT. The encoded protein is CAISESSDRAKAFF.